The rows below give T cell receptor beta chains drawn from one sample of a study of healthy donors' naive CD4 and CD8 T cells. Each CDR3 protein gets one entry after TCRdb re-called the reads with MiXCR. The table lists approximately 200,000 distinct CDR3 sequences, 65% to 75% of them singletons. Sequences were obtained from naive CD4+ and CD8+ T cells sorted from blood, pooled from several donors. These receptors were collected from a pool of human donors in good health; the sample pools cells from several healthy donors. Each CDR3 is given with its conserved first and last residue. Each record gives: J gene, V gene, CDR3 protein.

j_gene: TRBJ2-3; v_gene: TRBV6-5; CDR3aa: CASSQGLAGVTDPRNTQYF
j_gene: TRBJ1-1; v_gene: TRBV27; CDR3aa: CASRYRKANTEAFF
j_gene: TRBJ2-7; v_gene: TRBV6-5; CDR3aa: CASSRRPGQGNYEQYF
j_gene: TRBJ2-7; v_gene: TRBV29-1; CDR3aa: CSVPGTGVYEQYF
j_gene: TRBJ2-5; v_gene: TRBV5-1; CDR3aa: CASSFGQVVETQYF
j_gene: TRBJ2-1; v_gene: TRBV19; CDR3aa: CASRYELAGSNEQFF
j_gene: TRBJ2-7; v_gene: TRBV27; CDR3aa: CASSLSGNHEQYF
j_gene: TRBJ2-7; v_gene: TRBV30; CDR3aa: CAWRQSPYEQYF
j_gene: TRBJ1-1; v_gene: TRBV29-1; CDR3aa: CSVGLMNTEAFF
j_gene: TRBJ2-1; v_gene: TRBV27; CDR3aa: CASSLASGYETYNEQFF
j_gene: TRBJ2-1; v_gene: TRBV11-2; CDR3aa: CASSSGTEQFF
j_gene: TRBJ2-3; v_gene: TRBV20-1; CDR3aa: CSAIGWLATDTQYF
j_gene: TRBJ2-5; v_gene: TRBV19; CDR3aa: CASGAGKAQETQYF
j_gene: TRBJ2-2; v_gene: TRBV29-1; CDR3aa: CSVVGTPGELFF
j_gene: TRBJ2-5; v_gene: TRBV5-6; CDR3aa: CASSPSRYQETQYF
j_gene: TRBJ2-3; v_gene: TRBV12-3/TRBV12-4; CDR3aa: CASSTDHGDTSTDTQYF
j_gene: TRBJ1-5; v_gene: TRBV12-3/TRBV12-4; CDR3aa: CASSPTQGGGRNF
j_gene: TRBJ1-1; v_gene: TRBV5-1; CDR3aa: CASSLDRGSMNTEAFF
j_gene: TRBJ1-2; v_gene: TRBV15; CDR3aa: CATVRDRGPGYTF
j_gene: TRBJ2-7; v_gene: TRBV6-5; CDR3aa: CASSLDPRTGEQYF
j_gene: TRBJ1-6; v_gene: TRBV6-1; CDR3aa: CASSRQEWSDSPLHF
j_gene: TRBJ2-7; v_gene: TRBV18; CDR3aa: CASSPAYQHYEQYF
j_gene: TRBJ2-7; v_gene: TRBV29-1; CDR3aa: CSVAPGTSGVEQYF
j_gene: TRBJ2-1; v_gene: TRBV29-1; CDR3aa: CSVEPRLAIYNEQFF
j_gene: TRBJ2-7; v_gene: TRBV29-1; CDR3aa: CSVVGVQTYEQYF
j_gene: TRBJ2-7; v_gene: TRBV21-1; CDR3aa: CASSKVASDGSYEQYF
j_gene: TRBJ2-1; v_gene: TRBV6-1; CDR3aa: CASSDSGTSGDKGFF
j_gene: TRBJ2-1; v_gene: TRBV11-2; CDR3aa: CASSILAGESNEQFF
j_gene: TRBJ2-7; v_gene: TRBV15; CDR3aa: CATSRTRSGRANEQYF
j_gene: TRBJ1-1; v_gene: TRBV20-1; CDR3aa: CSAREGKVGTEAFF
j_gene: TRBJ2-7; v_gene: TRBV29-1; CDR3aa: CSVEGPGQGVYEQYF
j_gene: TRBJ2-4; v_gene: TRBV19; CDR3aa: CASSKQGTGKNIQYF
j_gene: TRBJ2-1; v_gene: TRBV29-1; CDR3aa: CSVDEGRNEQFF
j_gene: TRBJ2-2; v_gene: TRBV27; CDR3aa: CASSSLGVGGGELFF
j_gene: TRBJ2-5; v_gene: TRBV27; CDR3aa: CASSLFPSRRYQETQYF
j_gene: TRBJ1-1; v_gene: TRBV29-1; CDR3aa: CSVERTGDTEAFF
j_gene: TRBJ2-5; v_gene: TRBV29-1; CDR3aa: CSVAKVVQETQYF